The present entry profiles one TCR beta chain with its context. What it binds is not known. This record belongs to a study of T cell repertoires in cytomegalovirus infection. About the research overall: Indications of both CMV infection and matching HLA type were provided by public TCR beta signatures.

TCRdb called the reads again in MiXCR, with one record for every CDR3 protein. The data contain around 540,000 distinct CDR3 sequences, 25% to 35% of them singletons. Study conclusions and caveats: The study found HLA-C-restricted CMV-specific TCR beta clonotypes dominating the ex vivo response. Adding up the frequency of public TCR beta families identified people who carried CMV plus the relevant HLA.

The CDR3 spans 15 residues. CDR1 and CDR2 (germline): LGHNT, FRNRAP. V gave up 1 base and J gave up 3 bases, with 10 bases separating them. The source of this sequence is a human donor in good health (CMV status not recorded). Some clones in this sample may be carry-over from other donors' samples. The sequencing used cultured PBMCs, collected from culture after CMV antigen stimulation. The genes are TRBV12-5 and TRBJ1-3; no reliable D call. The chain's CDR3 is CASGLGAGFGNTIYF. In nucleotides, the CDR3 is TGTGCTAGTGGTTTGGGTGCTGGATTTGGAAACACCATATATTTT. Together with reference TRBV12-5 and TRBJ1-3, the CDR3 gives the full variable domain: DARVTQTPRHKVTEMGQEVTMRCQPILGHNTVFWYRQTMMQGLELLAYFRNRAPLDDSGMPKDRFSAEMPDATLATLKIQPSEPRDSAVYFCASGLGAGFGNTIYFGEGSWLTVV.